This T cell receptor (delta chain) was retrieved from a study of gamma-delta chains in newborns, infants, children. Whole-study context: Microbial exposure reportedly drives polyclonal innate γδ T cell expansion after birth.

This clone was counted only a few times. The junction differs from germline at one of its ends, possibly a read error. Other DNA sequences of this sample code for an identical CDR3. TCRdb made new clone calls on the reads using CATT. The sample gives roughly 6,100 delta-chain clones, approximately 2.4% of which show up once; 15% to 17% is in the top ten. The CDR3 is 14 residues long. CDR1 is GEAIGNYY and CDR2 is EKD in the germline V gene. Sequenced material: blood. This clonotype was obtained from a child who was a newborn, infant or young child, either healthy, febrile or measles-vaccinated (not recorded which). The gene calls are TRDV2 and TRDJ2, with 12 bases lining up with TRDD3. Written as DNA, the CDR3 is TGTGCATGTGACACGCTGGGGGATACGACACAACTCTTCTTT. Translation gives CACDTLGDTTQLFF.